This TCR beta chain stems from a study of vaccination effects on CD4 cells after COVID-19. Study as a whole: Prior to sequencing, the ViraFEST assay stimulated PBMC with viral peptide pools, which expanded the antigen-specific CD4+ T cells.

This clone was counted only a few times. Its antigen is undetermined. Only in-frame clones appear in the TCRdb table, and some are missing; sequencing was by immunoSEQ multiplex PCR. The sample yields roughly 31,000 clones, about 70% seen once. Culturing for roughly 9 days preceded CD4+ T cell isolation. The authors replaced half the medium with IL-2 medium on days 3 and 7. The receptor was isolated from a human donor who received a COVID-19 vaccine. The sequencing used CD4+ T cells from PBMCs cultured without peptide, collected before COVID-19 vaccination.

The CDR3 loop is CASRARQAGRETQYF. For the CDR3, the DNA is TGTGCCAGCAGGGCCCGCCAGGCAGGGCGGGAGACCCAGTACTTC. The rearrangement links TRBV2 to TRBJ2-5; a weak D match, TRBD1 (5 bases). The germline V gene has CDR1 SNHLY and CDR2 FYNNEI. V gave up 6 bases and J gave up 5 bases, with 19 bases separating them. The CDR3 length is 15 residues.